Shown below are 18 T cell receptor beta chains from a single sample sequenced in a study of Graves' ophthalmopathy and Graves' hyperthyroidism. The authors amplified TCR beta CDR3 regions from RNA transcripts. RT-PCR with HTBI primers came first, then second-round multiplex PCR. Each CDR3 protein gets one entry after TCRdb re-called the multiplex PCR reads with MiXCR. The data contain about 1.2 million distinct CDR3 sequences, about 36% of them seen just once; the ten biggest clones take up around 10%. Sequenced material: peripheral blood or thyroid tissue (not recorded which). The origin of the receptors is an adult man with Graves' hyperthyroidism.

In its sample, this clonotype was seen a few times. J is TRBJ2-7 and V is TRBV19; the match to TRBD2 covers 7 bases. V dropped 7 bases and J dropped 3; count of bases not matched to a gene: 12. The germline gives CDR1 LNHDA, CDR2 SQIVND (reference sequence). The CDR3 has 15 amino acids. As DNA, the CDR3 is TGTGCCAGTATCCTCCTCCGACTAGCAGACTACGAGCAGTACTTC. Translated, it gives CASILLRLADYEQYF.

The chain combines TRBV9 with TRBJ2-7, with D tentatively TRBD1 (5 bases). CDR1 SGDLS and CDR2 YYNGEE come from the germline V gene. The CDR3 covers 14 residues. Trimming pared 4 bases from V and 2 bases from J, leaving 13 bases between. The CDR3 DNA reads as TGTGCCAGCAGCTCAGGTAGGGGAACCTACGAGCAGTACTTC. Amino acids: CASSSGRGTYEQYF.

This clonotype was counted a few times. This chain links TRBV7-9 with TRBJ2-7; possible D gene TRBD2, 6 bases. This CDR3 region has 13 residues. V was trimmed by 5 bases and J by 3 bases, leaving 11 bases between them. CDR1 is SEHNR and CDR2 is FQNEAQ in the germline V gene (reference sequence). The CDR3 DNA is TGTGCCAGCAGCGACGGGGGTAACTACGAGCAGTACTTC. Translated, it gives CASSDGGNYEQYF.

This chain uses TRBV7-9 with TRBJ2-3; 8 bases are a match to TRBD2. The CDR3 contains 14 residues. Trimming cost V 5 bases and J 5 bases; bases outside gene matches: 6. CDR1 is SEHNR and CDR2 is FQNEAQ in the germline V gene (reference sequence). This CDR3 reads CASSVSGGIDTQYF. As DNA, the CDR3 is TGTGCCAGCAGCGTAAGCGGGGGTATAGATACGCAGTATTTT.

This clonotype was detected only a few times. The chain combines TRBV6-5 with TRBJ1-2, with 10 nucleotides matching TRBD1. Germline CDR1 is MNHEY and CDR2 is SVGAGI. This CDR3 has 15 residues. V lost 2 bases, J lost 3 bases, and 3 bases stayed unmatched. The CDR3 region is CASSYGTGAHYGYTF. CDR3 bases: TGTGCCAGCAGTTACGGGACAGGGGCACACTATGGCTACACCTTC.

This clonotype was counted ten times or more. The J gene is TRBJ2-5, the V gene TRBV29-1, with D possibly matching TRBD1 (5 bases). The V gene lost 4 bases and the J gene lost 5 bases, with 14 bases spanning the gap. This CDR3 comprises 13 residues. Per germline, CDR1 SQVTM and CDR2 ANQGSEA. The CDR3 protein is CSVVPGAMETQYF. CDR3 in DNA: TGCAGCGTTGTCCCTGGGGCTATGGAGACCCAGTACTTC.

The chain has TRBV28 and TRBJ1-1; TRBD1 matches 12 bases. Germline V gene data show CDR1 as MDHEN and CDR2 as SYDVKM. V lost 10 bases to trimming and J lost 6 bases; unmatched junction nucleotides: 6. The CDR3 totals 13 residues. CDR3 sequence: CAIEGQGAAEAFF. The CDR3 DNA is TGTGCCATCGAGGGACAGGGGGCCGCTGAAGCTTTCTTT.

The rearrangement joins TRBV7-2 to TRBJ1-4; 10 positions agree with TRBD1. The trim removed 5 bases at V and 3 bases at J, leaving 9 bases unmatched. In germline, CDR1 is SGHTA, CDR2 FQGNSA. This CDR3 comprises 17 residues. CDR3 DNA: TGTGCCAGCAGCATAACCGGGACAGGGGTGGCTAATGAAAAACTGTTTTTT. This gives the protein CASSITGTGVANEKLFF.

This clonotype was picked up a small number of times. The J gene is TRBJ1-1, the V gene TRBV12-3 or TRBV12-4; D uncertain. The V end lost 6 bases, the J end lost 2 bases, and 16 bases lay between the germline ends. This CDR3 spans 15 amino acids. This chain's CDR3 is CASSYAGGKNTEAFF. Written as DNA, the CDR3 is TGTGCCAGCAGCTACGCGGGCGGGAAAAACACTGAAGCTTTCTTT.

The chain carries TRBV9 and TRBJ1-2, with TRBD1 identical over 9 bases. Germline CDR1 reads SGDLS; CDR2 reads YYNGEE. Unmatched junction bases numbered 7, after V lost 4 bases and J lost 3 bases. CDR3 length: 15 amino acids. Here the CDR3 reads CASSQVGQGDYGYTF. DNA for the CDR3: TGTGCCAGCAGCCAAGTGGGACAGGGTGACTATGGCTACACCTTC.

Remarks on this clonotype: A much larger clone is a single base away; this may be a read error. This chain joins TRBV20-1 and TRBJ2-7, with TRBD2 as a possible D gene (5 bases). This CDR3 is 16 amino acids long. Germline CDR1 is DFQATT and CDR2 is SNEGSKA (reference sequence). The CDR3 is CSARPGNAAASYERYF. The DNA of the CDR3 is TGCAGTGCTAGACCCGGGAATGCAGCGGCCTCCTACGAGCGGTACTTC.

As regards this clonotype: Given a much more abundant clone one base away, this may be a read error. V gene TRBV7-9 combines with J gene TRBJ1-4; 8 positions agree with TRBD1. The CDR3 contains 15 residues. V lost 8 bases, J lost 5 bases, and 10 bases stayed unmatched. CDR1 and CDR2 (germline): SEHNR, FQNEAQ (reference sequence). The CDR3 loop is CASGTTGGLNEKLFF. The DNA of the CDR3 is TGTGCCAGCGGGACCACAGGGGGGTTAAATGAAAAACTGTTTTTT.

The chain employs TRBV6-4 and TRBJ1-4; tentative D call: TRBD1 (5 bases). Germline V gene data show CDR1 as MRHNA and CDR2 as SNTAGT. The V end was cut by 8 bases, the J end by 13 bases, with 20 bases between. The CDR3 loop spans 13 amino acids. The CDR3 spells CASSPPTGGALFF. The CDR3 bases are TGTGCCAGCTCACCACCGACGGGGGGTGCACTGTTTTTT.

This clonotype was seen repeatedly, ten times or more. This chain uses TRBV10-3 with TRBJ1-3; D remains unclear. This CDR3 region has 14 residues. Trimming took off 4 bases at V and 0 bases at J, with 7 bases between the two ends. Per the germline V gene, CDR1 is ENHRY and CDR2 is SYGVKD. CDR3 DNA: TGTGCCATCAGTGCGATGGGCTCTGGAAACACCATATATTTT. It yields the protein CAISAMGSGNTIYF.

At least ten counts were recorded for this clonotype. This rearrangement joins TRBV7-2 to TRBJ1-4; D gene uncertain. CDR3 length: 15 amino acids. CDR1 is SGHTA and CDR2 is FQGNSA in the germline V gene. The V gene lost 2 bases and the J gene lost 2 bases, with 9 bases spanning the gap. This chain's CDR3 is CASSLWPGTNEKLFF. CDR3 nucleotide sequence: TGTGCCAGCAGCTTATGGCCGGGGACTAATGAAAAACTGTTTTTT.

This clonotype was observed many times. In DNA, the CDR3 is TGTGCCAGCATGATCAGGGGTCAGCCCCAGCATTTT. Translated: CASMIRGQPQHF. The chain has TRBV2 and TRBJ1-5; the D gene is possibly TRBD1 (6 bases). V was clipped by 7 bases and J by 6 bases, with 10 bases between them. Germline V gene data show CDR1 as SNHLY and CDR2 as FYNNEI. The CDR3 sequence is 12 residues long.

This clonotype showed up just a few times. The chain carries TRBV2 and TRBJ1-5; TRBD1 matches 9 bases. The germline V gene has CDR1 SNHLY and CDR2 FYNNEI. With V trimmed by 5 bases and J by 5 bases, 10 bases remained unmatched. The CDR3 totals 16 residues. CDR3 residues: CASSYSGTGIYQPQHF. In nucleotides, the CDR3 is TGTGCCAGCAGTTACTCGGGGACAGGGATTTATCAGCCCCAGCATTTT.

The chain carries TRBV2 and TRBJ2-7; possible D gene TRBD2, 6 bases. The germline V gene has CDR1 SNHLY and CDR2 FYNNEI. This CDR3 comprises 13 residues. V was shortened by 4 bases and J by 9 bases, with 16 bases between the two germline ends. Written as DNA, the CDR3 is TGTGCCAGCAGTGGCGGCGGGGTTGCCGGGCAGTACTTC. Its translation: CASSGGGVAGQYF. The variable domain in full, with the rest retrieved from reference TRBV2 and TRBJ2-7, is EPEVTQTPSHQVTQMGQEVILRCVPISNHLYFYWYRQILGQKVEFLVSFYNNEISEKSEIFDDQFSVERPDGSNFTLKIRSTKLEDSAMYFCASSGGGVAGQYFGPGTRLTVT.